This is a list of T cell receptor beta chains from one sample in a study of response to subunit inactivated influenza vaccine. MiXCR, run by TCRdb on the RT-PCR reads, gives a single entry per CDR3 protein. The sample holds more than 400,000 distinct CDR3 sequences, 11% seen once. Source: PBMCs from blood, taken about 40 days after vaccination. These receptors all come from a man aged 45-60 years who received an inactivated influenza vaccine. The CDR3 runs from the conserved cysteine through the conserved F or W. Each record gives: clone size, D gene, V gene, J gene, CDR3 DNA, CDR3 protein. D genes are given only for firm matches. The listing skips clone size in some rows; elsewhere it reads once, few, many or a size class.

clone size: few; D gene: .; V gene: TRBV27; J gene: TRBJ2-3; CDR3 DNA: TGTGCCAGCAGGAGGGGCCCCGTCACAGATACGCAGTATTTT; CDR3 protein: CASRRGPVTDTQYF
clone size: few; D gene: .; V gene: TRBV6-6; J gene: TRBJ2-1; CDR3 DNA: TGTGCCAGCAGTTCGGGGGTAGGGCAGTTCTTC; CDR3 protein: CASSSGVGQFF
clone size: .; D gene: .; V gene: TRBV7-9; J gene: TRBJ1-6; CDR3 DNA: TGTGCCAGCAGCTTTGAGGGGTCGGGTTCACCCCTCCACTTT; CDR3 protein: CASSFEGSGSPLHF
clone size: many; D gene: TRBD1; V gene: TRBV29-1; J gene: TRBJ2-7; CDR3 DNA: TGCAGCGTTGTTTGGGACAGGGGGCGCGAGCAGTACTTC; CDR3 protein: CSVVWDRGREQYF
clone size: .; D gene: .; V gene: TRBV27; J gene: TRBJ2-7; CDR3 DNA: TGTGCCAGCAGTTTATCAAGGGGCGGCCATGGGGATTTCTACGAGCAGTACTTC; CDR3 protein: CASSLSRGGHGDFYEQYF
clone size: few; D gene: .; V gene: TRBV7-8; J gene: TRBJ1-6; CDR3 DNA: TGTGCCAGCAGCTTAAAGAGGAGCAATTCACCCCTCCACTTT; CDR3 protein: CASSLKRSNSPLHF
clone size: .; D gene: .; V gene: TRBV7-2; J gene: TRBJ2-5; CDR3 DNA: TGTGCCAGCAGCTTAGGGTCCTATTGGGGGGAGACCCAGTACTTC; CDR3 protein: CASSLGSYWGETQYF
clone size: many; D gene: .; V gene: TRBV2; J gene: TRBJ2-3; CDR3 DNA: TGTGCCAGCCAACTATGGGACCTCGCCACAGATACGCAGTATTTT; CDR3 protein: CASQLWDLATDTQYF
clone size: many; D gene: .; V gene: TRBV5-6; J gene: TRBJ2-3; CDR3 DNA: TGTGCCAGCAGCTTGAGCGGTGGCTCAGATACGCAGTATTTT; CDR3 protein: CASSLSGGSDTQYF
clone size: .; D gene: .; V gene: TRBV5-1; J gene: TRBJ1-4; CDR3 DNA: TGCGCCAGCAGCTCAACAGGAGCGTCTAATGAAAAACTGTTTTTT; CDR3 protein: CASSSTGASNEKLFF
clone size: few; D gene: TRBD1; V gene: TRBV5-6; J gene: TRBJ2-6; CDR3 DNA: TGTGCCAGCAGCTTGCTGGCAGGGGGTGGATCTGGGGCCAACGTCCTGACTTTC; CDR3 protein: CASSLLAGGGSGANVLTF
clone size: .; D gene: .; V gene: TRBV11-2; J gene: TRBJ2-7; CDR3 DNA: TGTGCCAGCACCTTCATCAGGGGCTACGAGCAGTACTTC; CDR3 protein: CASTFIRGYEQYF
clone size: few; D gene: TRBD2; V gene: TRBV7-2; J gene: TRBJ2-5; CDR3 DNA: TGTGCCAGCAGCTTACGTAGGGAGGGAGAGACCCAGTACTTC; CDR3 protein: CASSLRREGETQYF
clone size: .; D gene: TRBD2; V gene: TRBV2; J gene: TRBJ2-5; CDR3 DNA: TGTGCCTCCAGGGTAGCGGGGGGGACGAAGACCCAGTACTTC; CDR3 protein: CASRVAGGTKTQYF
clone size: .; D gene: .; V gene: TRBV11-2; J gene: TRBJ2-5; CDR3 DNA: TGTGCCAGCAGCTTAAGGACCTCACTCGGGTTTGCTAAGGAGACCCAGTACTTC; CDR3 protein: CASSLRTSLGFAKETQYF
clone size: many; D gene: TRBD1; V gene: TRBV7-2; J gene: TRBJ1-2; CDR3 DNA: TGTGCCAGCAGCCGGGACAGGGTAGGCTACACCTTC; CDR3 protein: CASSRDRVGYTF
clone size: .; D gene: .; V gene: TRBV7-9; J gene: TRBJ2-1; CDR3 DNA: TGTGCCAGCAACTTAGTGAGCAATGAGCAGTTCTTC; CDR3 protein: CASNLVSNEQFF
clone size: .; D gene: .; V gene: TRBV28; J gene: TRBJ2-7; CDR3 DNA: TGTGCCAGCAGTCTCCTAGTATACGAGCAGTACTTC; CDR3 protein: CASSLLVYEQYF
clone size: many; D gene: .; V gene: TRBV3-1; J gene: TRBJ2-2; CDR3 DNA: TGTGCCAGCAGGCCATGGGGGAACACCGGGGAGCTGTTTTTT; CDR3 protein: CASRPWGNTGELFF
clone size: .; D gene: .; V gene: TRBV20-1; J gene: TRBJ2-5; CDR3 DNA: TGCAGTGCAAACCCTGGTGGCCCGGAGACCCAGTACTTC; CDR3 protein: CSANPGGPETQYF
clone size: .; D gene: .; V gene: TRBV6-5; J gene: TRBJ1-2; CDR3 DNA: TGTGCCAGCACCACAGGGATAGATGGCTACACCTTC; CDR3 protein: CASTTGIDGYTF
clone size: .; D gene: .; V gene: TRBV15; J gene: TRBJ2-6; CDR3 DNA: TGTGCCACCAGCAGAGATGGGGACGGCTCTGGGGCCAACGTCCTGACTTTC; CDR3 protein: CATSRDGDGSGANVLTF
clone size: many; D gene: TRBD1; V gene: TRBV7-2; J gene: TRBJ2-3; CDR3 DNA: TGTGCCAGCAGCTTACCCCAGACAGGGGATCACACAGATACGCAGTATTTT; CDR3 protein: CASSLPQTGDHTDTQYF
clone size: few; D gene: TRBD1; V gene: TRBV20-1; J gene: TRBJ2-7; CDR3 DNA: TGCAGTGCTCCGGACAGGGGACTTTCCTACGAGCAGTACTTC; CDR3 protein: CSAPDRGLSYEQYF
clone size: few; D gene: .; V gene: TRBV9; J gene: TRBJ2-1; CDR3 DNA: TGTGCCAGCAGCGTAGAATTGGGGAGATCGGCTAGCAATGAGCAGTTCTTC; CDR3 protein: CASSVELGRSASNEQFF
clone size: many; D gene: .; V gene: TRBV6-1; J gene: TRBJ2-1; CDR3 DNA: TGTGCCAGCAGTGACGGGACTCCGGGCTCCTACAATGAGCAGTTCTTC; CDR3 protein: CASSDGTPGSYNEQFF
clone size: .; D gene: TRBD1; V gene: TRBV5-1; J gene: TRBJ1-2; CDR3 DNA: TGCGCCAGCAGCTTGGCGGAGACAGGGCGCATCTATGGCTACACCTTC; CDR3 protein: CASSLAETGRIYGYTF
clone size: many; D gene: .; V gene: TRBV5-1; J gene: TRBJ2-7; CDR3 DNA: TGCGCCAGCAGCTTGGACAGTTCCTCCTACGAGCAGTACTTC; CDR3 protein: CASSLDSSSYEQYF
clone size: many; D gene: TRBD2; V gene: TRBV20-1; J gene: TRBJ2-7; CDR3 DNA: TGCAGTGCTCCTAGCGGGGGGCGTGCGAGGGAGCAGTACTTC; CDR3 protein: CSAPSGGRAREQYF
clone size: few; D gene: .; V gene: TRBV11-2; J gene: TRBJ1-2; CDR3 DNA: TGTGCCAGCAGCTTAAGTAGTATGAACTATGGCTACACCTTC; CDR3 protein: CASSLSSMNYGYTF
clone size: many; D gene: TRBD1; V gene: TRBV5-6; J gene: TRBJ2-7; CDR3 DNA: TGTGCCAGCAGCAAGGACAGGGGGAGTTACGAGCAGTACTTC; CDR3 protein: CASSKDRGSYEQYF
clone size: few; D gene: .; V gene: TRBV20-1; J gene: TRBJ1-1; CDR3 DNA: TGCAGTGCTAGTAACGCAGATCTCGGGAACACTGAAGCTTTCTTT; CDR3 protein: CSASNADLGNTEAFF
clone size: .; D gene: .; V gene: TRBV9; J gene: TRBJ2-7; CDR3 DNA: TGTGCCAGCAGCGTAGGGTCGGGTCAAGGATACGAGCAGTACTTC; CDR3 protein: CASSVGSGQGYEQYF
clone size: few; D gene: .; V gene: TRBV10-3; J gene: TRBJ2-7; CDR3 DNA: TGTGCCATCAGCGAGGGGGTTGGTGTATCCTACGAGCAGTACTTC; CDR3 protein: CAISEGVGVSYEQYF
clone size: .; D gene: .; V gene: TRBV5-1; J gene: TRBJ2-1; CDR3 DNA: TGCGCCAGCAGCCCCGGGACAAAGTTTAATGAGCAGTTCTTC; CDR3 protein: CASSPGTKFNEQFF
clone size: many; D gene: .; V gene: TRBV20-1; J gene: TRBJ2-7; CDR3 DNA: TGCAGTGCTCGACGCCATCGGAGCTACGAGCAGTACTTC; CDR3 protein: CSARRHRSYEQYF
clone size: few; D gene: .; V gene: TRBV7-2; J gene: TRBJ2-7; CDR3 DNA: TGTGCCAGCAGGAATCGAGGCGAGCAGTACTTC; CDR3 protein: CASRNRGEQYF
clone size: many; D gene: .; V gene: TRBV20-1; J gene: TRBJ1-5; CDR3 DNA: TGCAGTGCTACCGACAAGTCAGGCAATCAGCCCCAGCATTTT; CDR3 protein: CSATDKSGNQPQHF
clone size: few; D gene: TRBD2; V gene: TRBV14; J gene: TRBJ2-6; CDR3 DNA: TGTGCCAGCAGCCAGTTACGTACAGCGGGAGGGCCTGGGGCCAACGTCCTGACTTTC; CDR3 protein: CASSQLRTAGGPGANVLTF
clone size: .; D gene: .; V gene: TRBV7-3; J gene: TRBJ1-2; CDR3 DNA: TGTGCCAGCAGCCCTTCCGGGACAAGCTATGGCTACACCTTC; CDR3 protein: CASSPSGTSYGYTF
clone size: .; D gene: .; V gene: TRBV4-1; J gene: TRBJ1-5; CDR3 DNA: TGCGCCAGCAGCCAAGATCGCACGCAGCCCCAGCATTTT; CDR3 protein: CASSQDRTQPQHF
clone size: once; D gene: .; V gene: TRBV5-5; J gene: TRBJ2-3; CDR3 DNA: TGTGCCATCAGCTCCGGGGGGCTGGGCACAGATACGCAGTATTTT; CDR3 protein: CAISSGGLGTDTQYF
clone size: few; D gene: .; V gene: TRBV12-3/TRBV12-4; J gene: TRBJ2-5; CDR3 DNA: TGTGCCAGCAGCCTAGCGACTAGATCGACAGAGACCCAGTACTTC; CDR3 protein: CASSLATRSTETQYF
clone size: .; D gene: .; V gene: TRBV7-2; J gene: TRBJ2-3; CDR3 DNA: TGTGCCAGCAGCCCCCAGACAGCTAGCACAGATACGCAGTATTTT; CDR3 protein: CASSPQTASTDTQYF
clone size: many; D gene: .; V gene: TRBV20-1; J gene: TRBJ2-1; CDR3 DNA: TGCAGTGCTCGTACCTCCTACAATGAGCAGTTCTTC; CDR3 protein: CSARTSYNEQFF
clone size: few; D gene: .; V gene: TRBV24-1; J gene: TRBJ2-3; CDR3 DNA: TGTGCCACCAGTGATTTTCGGGGAACTACTAGCACAGATACGCAGTATTTT; CDR3 protein: CATSDFRGTTSTDTQYF
clone size: .; D gene: .; V gene: TRBV6-5; J gene: TRBJ2-7; CDR3 DNA: TGTGCCAGCAGATACGGGATATCCTACGAGCAGTACTTC; CDR3 protein: CASRYGISYEQYF
clone size: .; D gene: TRBD1; V gene: TRBV6-1; J gene: TRBJ2-3; CDR3 DNA: TGTGCCAGCAGCACCCCGGGACAGGGAATTGGAAGCACAGATACGCAGTATTTT; CDR3 protein: CASSTPGQGIGSTDTQYF
clone size: many; D gene: .; V gene: TRBV3-1; J gene: TRBJ2-1; CDR3 DNA: TGTGCCAGCAGCCAAGTCTGGAATGAGCAGTTCTTC; CDR3 protein: CASSQVWNEQFF
clone size: .; D gene: TRBD2; V gene: TRBV20-1; J gene: TRBJ2-3; CDR3 DNA: TGCAGTGCTAGAGGAATGGCTAGCGGGATCGGCACAGATACGCAGTATTTT; CDR3 protein: CSARGMASGIGTDTQYF
clone size: few; D gene: .; V gene: TRBV19; J gene: TRBJ2-7; CDR3 DNA: TGTGCCAGTAGTATTACGGCAGCCTCCTACGAGCAGTACTTC; CDR3 protein: CASSITAASYEQYF
clone size: few; D gene: .; V gene: TRBV7-9; J gene: TRBJ2-2; CDR3 DNA: TGTGCCAGCAGCTTAGCGGTACCGAACACCGGGGAGCTGTTTTTT; CDR3 protein: CASSLAVPNTGELFF
clone size: .; D gene: .; V gene: TRBV10-3; J gene: TRBJ1-6; CDR3 DNA: TGTGCCATCAGTGAGGATAGGACGGAAGGATCACCCCTCCACTTT; CDR3 protein: CAISEDRTEGSPLHF